This TCR beta chain was identified during a study of cytomegalovirus exposure and HLA in healthy donors. PCR amplification relied on 60 Vbeta primers (plus 13 Jbeta primers). Some clones are missing from TCRdb's copy, which holds only in-frame ones; the method was immunoSEQ multiplex PCR. The sample lists around 130,000 clones, approximately 85% occurring once. The clonotype originates from a boy aged 10-17 years in good health and CMV-seronegative. Material for sequencing was PBMCs.

The CDR3 DNA follows: TGTGCCAGCAGCTTGCGTTATGAGGGGGAAGGGGCGTCTGAAGCTTTCTTT. Protein product: CASSLRYEGEGASEAFF. The chain carries TRBV5-6 and TRBJ1-1; tentatively, D is TRBD1 (6 bases). Per germline, CDR1 SGHDT and CDR2 YYEEEE. Trimming cost V 1 base and J 6 bases, with 22 bases left between them. The CDR3 contains 17 residues.